Each of the 22 T cell receptor beta chains below was sequenced from the same sample in a study of spatial heterogeneity in lung cancer. MiXCR was run by TCRdb on the 5' RACE reads, yielding one entry per CDR3 protein. The table includes about 38,000 distinct CDR3 sequences, roughly 8% detected once. As to time point: sample taken at primary tumor resection. The input for sequencing was PBMCs, taken at surgery. These receptors were obtained from a male donor with early-stage non-small cell lung cancer.

This clonotype has ten or more counts. The rearrangement uses TRBV12-3 or TRBV12-4 and TRBJ2-1, with D possibly being TRBD2 (6 bases). Trimming stripped 6 bases from V and 8 bases from J, with 17 bases between. CDR3 length: 14 amino acids. CDR3 coding DNA: TGTGCCAGCAGAAACGGGGGTAGCGCCCATGAGCAGTTCTTC. It encodes CASRNGGSAHEQFF.

The table lists this clonotype with many counts. This chain joins TRBV6-5 and TRBJ1-6; perhaps TRBD1 as D (5 bases). The germline V gene encodes CDR1 MNHEY and CDR2 SVGAGI. CDR3 size: 20 residues. V was trimmed by 7 bases and J by 8 bases, leaving 33 bases between them. The CDR3 sequence: CASTLPGRTPRRVKDSPLHF. The CDR3 coding sequence is TGTGCCAGCACCCTTCCGGGTAGGACACCACGCCGGGTAAAAGATTCACCCCTCCACTTT.

Ten or more counts support this clonotype. The chain carries TRBV27 and TRBJ2-3; D possibly corresponds to TRBD2 (5 bases). From germline, CDR1 is MNHEY and CDR2 SMNVEV (reference sequence). Between the trimmed V and J ends, which lost 3 bases and 3 bases, there was a span of 16 bases. The CDR3 runs to 16 residues. The CDR3 loop reads CASSLGAPLTTDTQYF. The DNA of the CDR3 is TGTGCCAGCAGTTTGGGAGCGCCGTTGACGACAGATACGCAGTATTTT.

The sample holds many counts of this clonotype. The chain carries TRBV6-2 or TRBV6-3 and TRBJ2-1, with 8 bases matching TRBD1. V lost 5 bases and J lost 6; bases outside the gene matches: 3. The CDR3 runs 13 residues. Germline V lookup: CDR1 MNHEY, CDR2 SVGEGT. The CDR3 loop reads CASSNTGGNEQFF. CDR3 sequence (DNA): TGTGCCAGCAGTAATACAGGGGGCAATGAGCAGTTCTTC.

This clonotype was seen at least ten times. J is TRBJ2-1 and V is TRBV11-1, with D perhaps TRBD1 (5 bases). V was pared by 5 bases and J by 1 base, with 15 bases between. In germline, CDR1 is SGHAT, CDR2 FQDESV (reference sequence). The CDR3 totals 16 residues. The CDR3 loop is CASSPRTGPSYNEQFF. CDR3 DNA sequence: TGTGCCAGCAGCCCCCGAACAGGTCCTTCCTACAATGAGCAGTTCTTC.

There are many counts of this clonotype. The V call is TRBV7-9, the J call TRBJ2-1; D is unresolved. The CDR3 runs to 15 residues. Trimming cost V 7 bases and J 0 bases, with 13 bases left between them. CDR1 and CDR2 from the germline V gene are SEHNR and FQNEAQ (reference sequence). The CDR3 DNA follows: TGTGCCAGCACTGGGTCGGCTGTCTCCTACAATGAGCAGTTCTTC. Protein: CASTGSAVSYNEQFF. Complete variable domain (other parts from reference TRBV7-9 and TRBJ2-1): DTGVSQNPRHKITKRGQNVTFRCDPISEHNRLYWYRQTLGQGPEFLTYFQNEAQLEKSRLLSDRFSAERPKGSFSTLEIQRTEQGDSAMYLCASTGSAVSYNEQFFGPGTRLTVL.

V is TRBV3-1 and J is TRBJ2-2, with D perhaps being TRBD1 or TRBD2 (5 bases each). CDR3 length: 17 residues. Germline lookup yields CDR1 LGHDT and CDR2 YNNKEL (reference sequence). The V gene lost 1 base and the J gene lost 3 bases, with 15 bases spanning the gap. The CDR3 loop is CASSQGKAGRDTGELFF. The CDR3 DNA follows: TGTGCCAGCAGCCAAGGAAAGGCAGGGCGGGACACCGGGGAGCTGTTTTTT.

This clonotype was detected ten times or more. The chain is built from TRBV20-1 and TRBJ2-1; D is undetermined. CDR1 is DFQATT and CDR2 is SNEGSKA in the germline V gene (reference sequence). The CDR3 totals 13 residues. Trimming took off 3 bases at V and 2 bases at J, with 8 bases between the two ends. The DNA for the CDR3 is TGCAGTGCTAGTTCACCAACCTACAATGAGCAGTTCTTC. Translated, it gives CSASSPTYNEQFF.

This clonotype has more than one count but fewer than ten. This sequence joins TRBV12-3 or TRBV12-4 and TRBJ1-2; D remains unclear. V lost 1 base and J 2 bases, leaving 5 bases between the germline ends. CDR3 length equals 13 residues. CDR3 DNA: TGTGCCAGCAGTTTAGGCATAAACTATGGCTACACCTTC. This translates into CASSLGINYGYTF.

This clonotype was counted at least ten times. This chain joins TRBV7-2 and TRBJ2-3; 15 positions agree with TRBD2. V lost 5 bases, J lost 3 bases, and 6 bases stayed unmatched. The CDR3 sequence is 17 residues long. Germline V gene sequence: CDR1 SGHTA, CDR2 FQGNSA. The CDR3 coding sequence is TGTGCCAGCAGCCTCCCGGGACTAGCGGGAGGTACAGATACGCAGTATTTT. It codes for CASSLPGLAGGTDTQYF.

In this sample, this clonotype turned up many times. This chain joins TRBV6-2 or TRBV6-3 and TRBJ1-2, with D unclear. The V end lost 0 bases, the J end lost 2 bases, and 1 base lay between the germline ends. CDR3 length equals 12 residues. Per the germline V gene, CDR1 is MNHEY and CDR2 is SVGEGT. In DNA, the CDR3 is TGTGCCAGCAGTTACTCCAACTATGGCTACACCTTC. Translation gives CASSYSNYGYTF.

V and J are TRBV20-1 and TRBJ2-5, with 9 positions matching TRBD1. The CDR3 sequence is 13 residues long. Germline V gene sequence: CDR1 DFQATT, CDR2 SNEGSKA (reference sequence). Trimming removed 5 bases from V and 3 bases from J; junction bases left unmatched: 4. In nucleotides, the CDR3 is TGCAGTGCTCCGCGACAGGGGGAAGAGACCCAGTACTTC. It specifies CSAPRQGEETQYF.

Worth noting for this clonotype: A much larger clone differs by one base, so this may be a read error. The chain employs TRBV2 and TRBJ2-2, with TRBD2 identical over 11 bases. The germline V gene encodes CDR1 SNHLY and CDR2 FYNNEI. This CDR3 comprises 17 residues. The CDR3: CASRSGTSGSRTGKLFF. The CDR3 DNA reads as TGTGCCAGCAGGAGCGGAACTAGCGGGAGCAGGACCGGGAAGCTGTTTTTT.

The rearrangement uses TRBV20-1 and TRBJ1-1; tentative D call: TRBD1 (5 bases). CDR3 length: 12 residues. Trimming took 3 bases from V and 4 from J, leaving 9 bases between them. The V gene's germline CDR1 is DFQATT and CDR2 SNEGSKA (reference sequence). Here the CDR3 DNA reads TGCAGTGCTAGGGGGGAGGGCACTGAAGCTTTCTTT. Amino acid sequence: CSARGEGTEAFF.

This clonotype was detected ten times or more. The J gene is TRBJ2-5, the V gene TRBV5-5, with 7 bases aligning to TRBD1. This CDR3 has 13 residues. CDR1 and CDR2 from the germline V gene are SGHKS and YYEKEE (reference sequence). The V and J ends lost 5 bases and 1 base, in that order; junction bases with no gene match: 2. In DNA form, the CDR3 reads TGTGCCAGCAGGGGGACAGCCCAAGAGACCCAGTACTTC. Amino acid sequence: CASRGTAQETQYF.

This clonotype came up many times. The chain couples TRBV14 to TRBJ1-1; D gene uncertain. There are 14 residues in the CDR3. Germline V CDR1 and CDR2: SGHDN, FVKESK. Trimming removed 3 bases at V and 0 bases at J, with 8 bases between. CDR3 amino acids: CASSHAGMNTEAFF. DNA of the CDR3: TGTGCCAGCAGCCACGCGGGGATGAACACTGAAGCTTTCTTT.

This clonotype was detected ten times or more. The J gene is TRBJ2-1, the V gene TRBV25-1; either TRBD1 or TRBD2 may fit D (6 bases each). Per germline, CDR1 MGHDK and CDR2 SYGVNS. The CDR3 runs 15 residues. Trimming stripped 6 bases from V and 4 bases from J, with 16 bases between. The CDR3 loop reads CASRGIGGGYNEQFF. The DNA of the CDR3 is TGTGCCAGCAGGGGGATTGGAGGGGGGTACAATGAGCAGTTCTTC.

This clonotype was seen repeatedly, ten times or more. The chain employs TRBV12-3 or TRBV12-4 and TRBJ1-5; 7 bases agree with TRBD1. The CDR3 extends over 16 amino acids. Unmatched junction bases numbered 10, after V lost 2 bases and J lost 6 bases. CDR3 sequence: CASSLSNGQEGQPQHF. The CDR3 DNA follows: TGTGCCAGCAGTTTAAGTAATGGACAGGAGGGTCAGCCCCAGCATTTT.

This clonotype was detected only a few times. The chain is built from TRBV12-3 or TRBV12-4 and TRBJ1-1; 7 bases line up with TRBD1. The CDR3 runs 15 residues. After removal of 4 bases from V and 3 bases from J, the junction contained 8 bases not matched to a gene. This CDR3 is CASSSTRGYYTEAFF. CDR3 in DNA: TGTGCCAGCAGTTCAACCAGGGGGTACTACACTGAAGCTTTCTTT.

This clonotype was detected a few times. V gene TRBV3-1 combines with J gene TRBJ2-7; 10 bases line up with TRBD1. CDR3 length equals 15 residues. After removal of 4 bases from V and 5 bases from J, the junction contained 8 bases not matched to a gene. Looked up from germline, CDR1 is LGHDT and CDR2 is YNNKEL (reference sequence). Here the CDR3 reads CASSRAPGTGDEQYF. The CDR3 coding sequence is TGTGCCAGCAGCCGAGCCCCCGGGACAGGGGACGAGCAGTACTTC.

This clonotype was recorded at least ten times. This chain joins TRBV12-3 or TRBV12-4 and TRBJ1-2; tentatively, D is TRBD1 (5 bases). V was cut by 2 bases and J by 8 bases, with 15 bases left in between. The CDR3 is made up of 14 amino acids. The CDR3 coding sequence is TGTGCCAGCAGTTTACTTGAGGGGATACGAGGCTACACCTTC. Translation gives CASSLLEGIRGYTF.

This clonotype occurred many times. The rearrangement uses TRBV5-1 and TRBJ2-7, with D possibly TRBD2 on 6 matching bases. The CDR3 length is 16 residues. Germline V gene data show CDR1 as SGHRS and CDR2 as YFSETQ. The V end was cut by 1 base, the J end by 0 bases, with 14 bases between. This CDR3 reads CASSLNPGRSSYEQYF. The CDR3 DNA sequence: TGCGCCAGCAGCTTGAATCCGGGGAGGAGCTCCTACGAGCAGTACTTC.